These T cell receptor beta chains were read from a single sample in a study of Graves' ophthalmopathy and Graves' hyperthyroidism. Using its own MiXCR run on the multiplex PCR reads, TCRdb lists one record per CDR3 protein. Of approximately 460,000 distinct CDR3 sequences in the sample, 13% to 15% were seen once. The sequencing input was blood. These receptor sequences come from a woman aged 25 to 45 with Graves' ophthalmopathy. Each CDR3 is given with its conserved first and last residue. Each record gives: J gene, D gene, clone size, CDR3 length, V gene, CDR3 protein, CDR3 DNA. A D gene is named only where the DNA matches it firmly. Expanded clones get a size class; other rows say once, few or many, or leave the size out.

j_gene: TRBJ2-2; d_gene: .; abundance: .; len: 14; v_gene: TRBV6-1; CDR3aa: CASKIVANTGELFF; CDR3nt: TGTGCCAGCAAGATAGTGGCTAACACCGGGGAGCTGTTTTTT
j_gene: TRBJ1-2; d_gene: TRBD1; abundance: many; len: 14; v_gene: TRBV6-5; CDR3aa: CAGTVNRGGYGYTF; CDR3nt: TGTGCCGGAACGGTGAACAGGGGAGGCTATGGCTACACCTTC
j_gene: TRBJ1-2; d_gene: .; abundance: many; len: 11; v_gene: TRBV29-1; CDR3aa: CSAGSNYGYTF; CDR3nt: TGCAGCGCCGGGAGCAACTATGGCTACACCTTC
j_gene: TRBJ1-1; d_gene: .; abundance: many; len: 13; v_gene: TRBV27; CDR3aa: CASSFRENTEAFF; CDR3nt: TGTGCCAGCAGTTTCCGGGAAAACACTGAAGCTTTCTTT
j_gene: TRBJ1-1; d_gene: TRBD1; abundance: .; len: 19; v_gene: TRBV11-2; CDR3aa: CASSPTYFSGGNLNTEAFF; CDR3nt: TGTGCCAGCAGCCCCACTTATTTTTCAGGGGGCAACTTGAACACTGAAGCTTTCTTT
j_gene: TRBJ1-2; d_gene: .; abundance: .; len: 15; v_gene: TRBV3-1; CDR3aa: CASSPERGARGGYTF; CDR3nt: TGTGCCAGCAGCCCCGAGAGGGGTGCCAGGGGTGGCTACACCTTC
j_gene: TRBJ2-5; d_gene: .; abundance: many; len: 16; v_gene: TRBV6-5; CDR3aa: CASSSTRSVTQETQYF; CDR3nt: TGTGCCAGCAGTTCCACCCGCAGTGTAACCCAAGAGACCCAGTACTTC
j_gene: TRBJ2-7; d_gene: .; abundance: many; len: 14; v_gene: TRBV6-1; CDR3aa: CASSERTVSYEQYF; CDR3nt: TGTGCCAGCAGTGAACGGACAGTCTCCTACGAGCAGTACTTC
j_gene: TRBJ1-5; d_gene: .; abundance: .; len: 13; v_gene: TRBV12-3/TRBV12-4; CDR3aa: CASSLGPSEPQHF; CDR3nt: TGTGCCAGCAGTTTGGGCCCTTCGGAGCCCCAGCATTTT
j_gene: TRBJ1-1; d_gene: TRBD1; abundance: .; len: 14; v_gene: TRBV10-3; CDR3aa: CATRDRGANTEAFF; CDR3nt: TGTGCCACCCGGGACAGGGGGGCGAACACTGAAGCTTTCTTT
j_gene: TRBJ2-5; d_gene: .; abundance: .; len: 13; v_gene: TRBV30; CDR3aa: CAWSVNRKETQYF; CDR3nt: TGTGCCTGGAGTGTAAACAGAAAAGAGACCCAGTACTTC
j_gene: TRBJ1-1; d_gene: .; abundance: many; len: 14; v_gene: TRBV18; CDR3aa: CASSHREGKTEAFF; CDR3nt: TGTGCCAGCTCACACAGGGAAGGTAAGACTGAAGCTTTCTTT
j_gene: TRBJ1-2; d_gene: .; abundance: many; len: 12; v_gene: TRBV12-3/TRBV12-4; CDR3aa: CASSQTNYGYTF; CDR3nt: TGTGCCAGCAGTCAAACTAACTATGGCTACACCTTC
j_gene: TRBJ1-5; d_gene: TRBD1; abundance: many; len: 17; v_gene: TRBV6-1; CDR3aa: CASSEGDRGWGNQPQHF; CDR3nt: TGTGCCAGCAGTGAAGGGGACAGGGGCTGGGGCAATCAGCCCCAGCATTTT
j_gene: TRBJ2-7; d_gene: TRBD2; abundance: .; len: 14; v_gene: TRBV29-1; CDR3aa: CSVLLAEGAYEQYF; CDR3nt: TGCAGCGTTCTACTAGCGGAGGGGGCCTACGAGCAGTACTTC